The rows below give T cell receptor beta chains drawn from one sample of a study of shared clonotypes between healthy human individuals. Clones were read by immunoSEQ multiplex PCR, and TCRdb kept only the in-frame ones, dropping some. This table has around 2.5 million clones, 80% to 95% appearing once. Sample: naive CD4+ T cells from PBMCs. These TCRs come from a man aged 18-30 years in good health. Some clones in this sample may be carry-over from other donors' samples. Both conserved end residues are part of each CDR3.

CDR3 protein | J gene | V gene
CASNLPGGLSTNEKLFF | TRBJ1-4 | TRBV21-1
CASSLGSGRMGEQYF | TRBJ2-7 | TRBV7-8
CASSLGTGREQYF | TRBJ2-7 | TRBV5-1
CASSFGTRQETQYF | TRBJ2-5 | TRBV5-1
CASSSTPRGSYNEQFF | TRBJ2-1 | TRBV5-6
CASYQGYNEQFF | TRBJ2-1 | TRBV28
CASSRTTGQGFNQPQHF | TRBJ1-5 | TRBV7-8
CASSRQGNNQPQHF | TRBJ1-5 | TRBV7-9
CASSQEGPGGTTEAFF | TRBJ1-1 | TRBV4-3
CASSAGQEVDTIYF | TRBJ1-3 | TRBV5-1
CAISSGTGALNEQFF | TRBJ2-1 | TRBV10-3
CASSARQDTEAFF | TRBJ1-1 | TRBV28
CASSPPSWIYEQYF | TRBJ2-7 | TRBV18
CASEASSSIQYF | TRBJ2-4 | TRBV2
CSVEVWTDYGYTF | TRBJ1-2 | TRBV29-1
CASSGRQARPFEQFF | TRBJ2-1 | TRBV9
CASSAGLTSSGANVLTF | TRBJ2-6 | TRBV27
CASSRGGLNEKLFF | TRBJ1-4 | TRBV11-2
CAISDPKRGFGDEQFF | TRBJ2-1 | TRBV10-3
CASSSSAGFGETQYF | TRBJ2-5 | TRBV18
CASSRDLGRTDTQYF | TRBJ2-3 | TRBV7-9
CASSSGPQAFF | TRBJ1-1 | TRBV6-6
CASSDRRQVSYEQYF | TRBJ2-7 | TRBV28
CASSPEVLWVGKLFF | TRBJ1-4 | TRBV18
CAWQQGVGTQYF | TRBJ2-5 | TRBV30